This T cell receptor beta chain was found in a study of shared clonotypes between healthy human individuals. Trimming pared 4 bases from V and 3 bases from J, leaving 21 bases between. Germline CDR1 reads SGHRS; CDR2 reads YFSETQ. The CDR3 spans 17 residues. Measured with immunoSEQ multiplex PCR; TCRdb has only the in-frame clones, and not every one. The sample yields a few hundred thousand clones, over 60% seen once. The V call is TRBV5-1, the J call TRBJ2-3; D perhaps matches TRBD2 (5 bases). This TCR was recovered from a man aged 25-45 years in good health. The sequenced material came from memory CD4+ T cells sorted from blood. Noted subset: CD45RA-negative fraction. The CDR3 is CASSLRARGIGTDTQYF. The DNA of the CDR3 is TGCGCCAGCAGCCTCCGGGCACGGGGTATCGGGACAGATACGCAGTATTTT.